Each of the 25 T cell receptor beta chains below was sequenced from the same sample in a study of identical twins. TCRdb fed the 5' RACE reads into MiXCR, producing one record per CDR3 protein. The table has hundreds of thousands of distinct CDR3 sequences, less than 7% seen once; the top ten hold around 1.7%. Sequencing input: naive T cells sorted from blood. The receptor source for this set is a man younger than 35 in good health.

There are many counts of this clonotype. V and J are TRBV20-1 and TRBJ1-5; no clear D gene. Per the germline V gene, CDR1 is DFQATT and CDR2 is SNEGSKA (reference sequence). The CDR3 runs to 14 residues. V was clipped by 5 bases and J by 7 bases, with 18 bases between them. The CDR3 loop is CSAWTHQVGQPQHF. The CDR3 bases are TGCAGTGCTTGGACGCACCAAGTAGGGCAGCCCCAGCATTTT.

On this clonotype itself: This may arise from a read error, as a much more abundant clone is one base away. The chain links TRBV5-5 to TRBJ1-1; D gene uncertain. The CDR3 consists of 12 residues. Germline V gene sequence: CDR1 SGHKS, CDR2 YYEKEE (reference sequence). The DNA for the CDR3 is TGTGTCAGCAGCCAGGATTTTTCTGAAGCTTTCTTT. It yields the protein CVSSQDFSEAFF.

This clonotype has ten or more counts. The chain has TRBV7-7 and TRBJ2-3; TRBD1 agrees at 9 bases. CDR1 is SSHAT, CDR2 FNYEAQ, per germline (reference sequence). V shed 5 bases and J 7 bases; nucleotides not matched to a gene: 7. The CDR3 has 14 residues. CDR3 loop: CASSDGTGPYTQYF. CDR3 DNA sequence: TGTGCCAGCAGCGATGGGACAGGGCCCTATACGCAGTATTTT.

The table lists this clonotype with a few counts. V is TRBV18 and J is TRBJ1-4; D unclear. The CDR3 is made up of 16 amino acids. Between the trimmed V and J ends, which lost 2 bases and 8 bases, there was a span of 18 bases. Germline V CDR1 and CDR2: KGHSH, LQKENI. CDR3 in DNA: TGTGCCAGCTCACCAGTCGCGGGAGGTGGATTGGAAAAACTGTTTTTT. Amino acids: CASSPVAGGGLEKLFF.

This clonotype was seen ten or more times. This chain joins TRBV9 and TRBJ1-2; 9 bases align to TRBD1. The CDR3 length is 14 residues. Germline V gene sequence: CDR1 SGDLS, CDR2 YYNGEE. Trimming at V came to 6 bases and at J to 7 bases, leaving 10 bases not matched to a gene. The CDR3, as DNA: TGTGCCAGCACCCTAGGACAGGGGAGAGCTGGCTACACCTTC. This sequence encodes CASTLGQGRAGYTF.

This clonotype was counted only a few times. The rearrangement links TRBV5-5 to TRBJ2-7; D might be TRBD1 (5 bases). Germline lookup yields CDR1 SGHKS and CDR2 YYEKEE (reference sequence). V lost 1 base and J lost 4, with 15 bases in between. This CDR3 is built from 15 residues. The CDR3 coding sequence is TGTGCCAGCAGCTTGAAGGACACTCCACTTTACGAGCAGTACGTC. Its translation is CASSLKDTPLYEQYV.

This clonotype was observed many times. The chain joins TRBV4-3 to TRBJ1-5, with unresolved D. Germline CDR1 reads LGHNA; CDR2 reads YSLEER. V dropped 0 bases and J dropped 7 bases, with 10 bases sitting between them. The CDR3 is 14 amino acids. The CDR3 here is CASSQDRGSQPQHF. Written as DNA, the CDR3 is TGCGCCAGCAGCCAAGATCGGGGAAGCCAGCCCCAGCATTTT.

In this sample, this clonotype turned up many times. This chain connects TRBV9 to TRBJ2-5; no clear D gene. Germline V CDR1 and CDR2: SGDLS, YYNGEE. CDR3 length equals 14 residues. V was trimmed by 4 bases and J by 0 bases, leaving 10 bases between them. Here the CDR3 DNA reads TGTGCCAGCAGCTTAACGCCGTACCAAGAGACCCAGTACTTC. It yields the protein CASSLTPYQETQYF.

This clonotype was counted a few times. V gene TRBV24-1 combines with J gene TRBJ2-5; D call uncertain. The germline V gene has CDR1 KGHDR and CDR2 SFDVKD. CDR3 length: 16 amino acids. V dropped 0 bases and J dropped 1 base, with 11 bases sitting between them. The CDR3 protein is CATSDLQGAVQETQYF. In DNA, the CDR3 is TGTGCCACCAGTGATTTGCAAGGCGCGGTCCAAGAGACCCAGTACTTC.

The sample holds many counts of this clonotype. The CDR3 region is CASSLVSSTGELFF. The DNA for the CDR3 is TGTGCCAGCAGCTTAGTGTCTAGCACCGGGGAGCTGTTTTTT. The chain is built from TRBV11-2 and TRBJ2-2; D is unclear. Trimming removed 1 base from V and 4 bases from J, with 7 bases in between. The CDR3 totals 14 residues. Germline CDR1 reads SGHAT; CDR2 reads FQNNGV.

There are many counts of this clonotype. J is TRBJ2-3 and V is TRBV7-9, with 7 bases matching TRBD2. The CDR3 contains 16 residues. The V segment lost 5 bases and the J segment 4 bases; nucleotides outside the gene matches: 12. Germline loops: CDR1 SEHNR, CDR2 FQNEAQ (reference sequence). The DNA of the CDR3 is TGTGCCAGCAGCACTATCGCGACTAGCCGTGCAGATACGCAGTATTTT. Translating gives CASSTIATSRADTQYF.

Many counts were recorded for this clonotype. V is TRBV18 and J is TRBJ2-1; TRBD2 agrees at 9 bases. The CDR3 loop spans 16 amino acids. Unmatched junction bases numbered 6, after V lost 0 bases and J lost 6 bases. Germline CDR1 KGHSH, CDR2 LQKENI. The DNA of the CDR3 is TGTGCCAGCTCACCACCGACTAGCGGAGGGGGCAATGAGCAGTTCTTC. Encoded protein: CASSPPTSGGGNEQFF. Looking up the rest from reference TRBV18 and TRBJ2-1 gives the full variable domain: NAGVMQNPRHLVRRRGQEARLRCSPMKGHSHVYWYRQLPEEGLKFMVYLQKENIIDESGMPKERFSAEFPKEGPSILRIQQVVRGDSAAYFCASSPPTSGGGNEQFFGPGTRLTVL.

This clonotype was counted many times. The chain is built from TRBV7-2 and TRBJ2-1, with D hard to call. The V gene lost 1 base and the J gene lost 3 bases, with 7 bases spanning the gap. Germline V gene lookup returns CDR1 SGHTA and CDR2 FQGNSA. The CDR3 spans 14 residues. CDR3 sequence reads: CASSLGVGYNEQFF. The CDR3, as DNA: TGTGCCAGCAGCTTAGGCGTAGGCTACAATGAGCAGTTCTTC.

This clonotype was found many times. The V gene is TRBV5-1, the J gene TRBJ2-2, with 12 nucleotides matching TRBD2. The ends lost 2 bases at V and 4 bases at J; junction bases unmatched: 12. The CDR3 has 19 amino acids. The germline CDR1 and CDR2 sequences are SGHRS and YFSETQ. The CDR3 region has the DNA TGCGCCAGCAGCTTTGGAACTAGCGGGAGGTTAAGTCCCACCGGGGAGCTGTTTTTT. This translates into CASSFGTSGRLSPTGELFF.

This clonotype has ten or more counts. The chain has TRBV10-3 and TRBJ2-3; D possibly corresponds to TRBD2 (5 bases). Germline V lookup: CDR1 ENHRY, CDR2 SYGVKD. CDR3 length: 16 residues. V dropped 3 bases and J dropped 0 bases, with 13 bases sitting between them. CDR3 amino acids: CAISDSEGASTDTQYF. CDR3 DNA sequence: TGTGCCATCAGTGATAGTGAGGGAGCTAGCACAGATACGCAGTATTTT.

The chain uses TRBV24-1 and TRBJ2-1; D may match TRBD1 or TRBD2 (5 bases each). Germline loops: CDR1 KGHDR, CDR2 SFDVKD. This CDR3 contains 14 residues. V lost 0 bases and J 7 bases, leaving 9 bases between the germline ends. CDR3 in amino acids: CATSDLEGWNEQFF. The CDR3, as DNA: TGTGCCACCAGTGATTTGGAGGGGTGGAATGAGCAGTTCTTC.

This clonotype was counted many times. The J gene is TRBJ1-3, the V gene TRBV5-5; 8 bases line up with TRBD1. The germline CDR1 and CDR2 sequences are SGHKS and YYEKEE (reference sequence). This CDR3 is built from 18 residues. Trimming took 2 bases from V and 0 from J; bases not matched to a gene: 10. DNA for the CDR3: TGTGCCAGCAGCTTCACACGACAGGGGACTCTCTCTGGAAACACCATATATTTT. Translated: CASSFTRQGTLSGNTIYF. The full variable domain, completed using reference TRBV5-5 and TRBJ1-3, is DAGVTQSPTHLIKTRGQQVTLRCSPISGHKSVSWYQQVLGQGPQFIFQYYEKEERGRGNFPDRFSARQFPNYSSELNVNALLLGDSALYLCASSFTRQGTLSGNTIYFGEGSWLTVV.

This sequence joins TRBV10-3 and TRBJ2-1; TRBD2 matches 7 bases. Germline CDR1 reads ENHRY; CDR2 reads SYGVKD. CDR3 size: 16 residues. V lost 3 bases, J lost 1 base, and 6 bases stayed unmatched. CDR3 in amino acids: CAISERAGDSYNEQFF. The DNA for the CDR3 is TGTGCCATCAGTGAACGGGCGGGAGATTCCTACAATGAGCAGTTCTTC.

In its sample, this clonotype was seen many times. V is TRBV6-2 or TRBV6-3 and J is TRBJ2-1; no clear D. The germline gives CDR1 MNHEY, CDR2 SVGEGT. This CDR3 has 15 residues. The V end lost 0 bases, the J end lost 2 bases, and 8 bases lay between the germline ends. Here the CDR3 reads CASSYSTPTYNEQFF. The CDR3 DNA follows: TGTGCCAGCAGTTACTCGACTCCCACCTACAATGAGCAGTTCTTC.

This clonotype was found many times. The CDR3 spells CASSLYRGAEGDTQYF. In DNA form, the CDR3 reads TGTGCCAGCAGTTTATATCGAGGGGCCGAGGGAGATACGCAGTATTTT. This chain links TRBV27 with TRBJ2-3, with D perhaps TRBD1 or TRBD2 (5 bases each). This CDR3 is built from 16 residues. The germline V gene encodes CDR1 MNHEY and CDR2 SMNVEV (reference sequence). V shed 1 base and J shed 5 bases, with 16 bases lying between them.

For this clonotype: This clone may be a read error of a much larger clone one base away. The CDR3 ends on some other residue instead of the conserved phenylalanine or tryptophan, so this is likely a read error. This sequence joins TRBV10-3 and TRBJ2-2; 7 bases are a match to TRBD1. The CDR3 loop spans 17 amino acids. V lost 2 bases to trimming and J lost 4 bases; unmatched junction nucleotides: 10. Germline lookup yields CDR1 ENHRY and CDR2 SYGVKD. The CDR3 nucleotides are TGTGCCATCAGTGAGCGTCCAGGGACAGATGGCACCGGGGAGCTGTTTTCT. Translation gives CAISERPGTDGTGELFS.

This clonotype was counted a few times. The chain uses TRBV12-3 or TRBV12-4 and TRBJ1-1, with no clear D. The CDR3 contains 17 residues. Trimming stripped 6 bases from V and 3 bases from J, with 23 bases between. CDR3 in DNA: TGTGCCAGCAGCTTAACCATAGGGATCGGGGTGGACACTGAAGCTTTCTTT. Translating gives CASSLTIGIGVDTEAFF.

This clonotype was observed a few times. The chain couples TRBV6-1 to TRBJ1-1; unclear D gene. CDR3 length equals 14 residues. Trimming shortened V by 6 bases and J by 5 bases, and 16 bases separated the two germline ends. Per germline, CDR1 MNHNS and CDR2 SASEGT. This chain's CDR3 is CASSQMGGSTEAFF. The CDR3 DNA sequence: TGTGCCAGCAGCCAGATGGGAGGGTCGACTGAAGCTTTCTTT.

The sample holds many counts of this clonotype. V is TRBV5-1 and J is TRBJ2-1; D is tentatively TRBD1 or TRBD2 (5 bases each). Germline V gene sequence: CDR1 SGHRS, CDR2 YFSETQ. V dropped 4 bases and J dropped 2 bases, with 16 bases sitting between them. The CDR3 length is 16 residues. The CDR3 here is CASSQRPGTPYNEQFF. In DNA, the CDR3 is TGCGCCAGCAGCCAAAGGCCCGGGACGCCCTACAATGAGCAGTTCTTC. Full variable domain (remainder filled in from reference TRBV5-1 and TRBJ2-1): KAGVTQTPRYLIKTRGQQVTLSCSPISGHRSVSWYQQTPGQGLQFLFEYFSETQRNKGNFPGRFSGRQFSNSRSEMNVSTLELGDSALYLCASSQRPGTPYNEQFFGPGTRLTVL.

The chain links TRBV24-1 to TRBJ1-2, with D hard to call. Trimming cost V 1 base and J 8 bases, with 10 bases left between them. The CDR3 is 13 residues long. The germline V gene encodes CDR1 KGHDR and CDR2 SFDVKD. The DNA of the CDR3 is TGTGCCACCAGTGATTTTCCCGTTGGGGGCTACACCTTC. Its translation is CATSDFPVGGYTF.